This T cell receptor beta chain came from a study of control samples from healthy donors and cancer patients. Clones were sequenced by immunoSEQ multiplex PCR, and TCRdb holds only the in-frame ones, with some missing. The sample lists roughly 98,000 clones, roughly four fifths occurring once. The CDR3 runs 14 residues. CDR1 and CDR2 from the germline V gene are KGHSH and LQKENI. V was trimmed by 2 bases and J by 2 bases, leaving 10 bases between them. This sequence was found in a woman aged 60-75 years in good health. The sequencing input was blood. This sequence joins TRBV18 and TRBJ2-7, with D maybe TRBD1 (7 bases). The CDR3 DNA sequence: TGTGCCAGCTCACCAGCGGGACAGCCCTACGAGCAGTACTTC. This gives the protein CASSPAGQPYEQYF.